A selection of T cell receptor beta chains follows, all from one sample in a study of blood T cell repertoires in COVID-19. Generated by immunoSEQ multiplex PCR, the TCRdb table keeps only in-frame clones and is missing some. The table shows about 80,000 clones, with roughly four fifths occurring only once. Source material: peripheral blood. These receptors were taken from a human donor in a cohort sampled during active COVID-19. CDR3s include the opening cysteine and the closing phenylalanine or tryptophan. A D gene is named only where the DNA matches it firmly. Clone size is not always given. Where it is, it says once, few, many or a class for expanded clones.

d_gene,j_gene,v_gene,abundance,CDR3aa,CDR3nt
TRBD2,TRBJ2-2,TRBV5-1,once,CASSRIPSGGNTGELFF,TGCGCCAGCAGCAGGATCCCTAGCGGGGGGAACACCGGGGAGCTGTTTTTT
TRBD1,TRBJ1-6,TRBV28,-,CATRGGLKDSPLHF,TGTGCCACCAGGGGGGGGTTGAAGGACTCACCCCTCCACTTT
TRBD1,TRBJ1-1,TRBV10-3,-,CAISEKGTGNTEAFF,TGTGCCATCAGTGAGAAGGGGACAGGGAACACTGAAGCTTTCTTT
-,TRBJ1-1,TRBV3-1/TRBV3-2,-,CASSQLGGRTEAFF,TGTGCCAGCAGCCAATTGGGGGGGCGGACTGAAGCTTTCTTT
TRBD1,TRBJ1-2,TRBV5-8,-,CASPDREGAYGYTF,TGTGCCAGCCCCGACAGGGAAGGTGCCTATGGCTACACCTTC
-,TRBJ2-5,TRBV6-6,-,CASFPTRGETQYF,TGTGCCAGCTTCCCGACCAGGGGCGAGACCCAGTACTTC
TRBD2,TRBJ2-3,TRBV7-2,-,CASSSGTTFTDTQYF,TGTGCCAGCAGCTCCGGGACTACTTTCACAGATACGCAGTATTTT
-,TRBJ2-7,TRBV3-1/TRBV3-2,-,CAATSGAEQYF,TGTGCCGCGACGTCAGGGGCCGAGCAGTACTTC
-,TRBJ1-2,TRBV4-1,-,CASSQEQGNGYTF,TGCGCCAGCAGCCAGGAACAGGGCAATGGCTACACCTTC
TRBD1,TRBJ1-1,TRBV5-1,-,CASSLAARGDTEAFF,TGCGCCAGCAGCTTGGCCGCCAGGGGGGACACTGAAGCTTTCTTT
TRBD1,TRBJ1-6,TRBV30,-,CAWRGQGRNSPLHF,TGTGCCTGGAGGGGACAGGGGAGGAATTCACCCCTCCACTTT
TRBD2,TRBJ2-7,TRBV7-8,-,CATARGASSSVGSYEQYF,TGTGCCACGGCGCGGGGGGCCAGTTCCTCGGTTGGCTCCTACGAGCAGTACTTC
TRBD1,TRBJ1-4,TRBV6-5,-,CASSPRQGGEKLFF,TGTGCCAGCAGTCCTCGACAGGGAGGAGAAAAACTGTTTTTT
TRBD1,TRBJ2-1,TRBV6-5,once,CASRGQYNEQFF,TGTGCCAGCAGGGGACAGTACAATGAGCAGTTCTTC
TRBD2,TRBJ2-7,TRBV19,-,CASSLAGGPQYF,TGTGCCAGTAGTCTAGCGGGGGGGCCGCAGTACTTC
-,TRBJ2-2,TRBV9,-,CASSVATGSTGELFF,TGTGCCAGCAGCGTAGCCACAGGATCCACCGGGGAGCTGTTTTTT
-,TRBJ2-1,TRBV19,-,CASSIGARVRDTFSSYNEQFF,TGTGCCAGTAGTATAGGTGCCAGAGTACGGGACACCTTTAGCTCCTACAATGAGCAGTTCTTC
TRBD2,TRBJ2-7,TRBV7-2,once,CASSLALGLAPNYEQYF,TGTGCCAGCAGCTTAGCCCTAGGACTAGCGCCGAACTACGAGCAGTACTTC
-,TRBJ2-7,TRBV10-3,few,CAISETSSYEQYF,TGTGCCATCAGTGAGACTAGCTCCTACGAGCAGTACTTC
TRBD2,TRBJ2-5,TRBV7-8,-,CASSRGTNQETQYF,TGTGCCAGCAGCCGTGGGACTAACCAAGAGACCCAGTACTTC
TRBD1,TRBJ1-2,TRBV5-4,-,CASSLAGGGYGYTF,TGTGCCAGCAGCTTGGCAGGGGGCGGCTATGGCTACACCTTC
-,TRBJ2-3,TRBV5-1,-,CASSLGLAKTDTQYF,TGCGCCAGCAGCTTGGGCCTAGCTAAAACAGATACGCAGTATTTT
TRBD2,TRBJ2-1,TRBV7-3,-,CASSLSGGFRNEQFF,TGTGCCAGCAGCTTAAGCGGGGGATTTCGAAATGAGCAGTTCTTC
-,TRBJ2-7,TRBV10-3,-,CAIRGRASPYEQYF,TGTGCCATCAGGGGCAGGGCATCCCCCTACGAGCAGTACTTC
-,TRBJ1-1,TRBV6-5,-,CASSYGIQGTEAFF,TGTGCCAGCAGTTACGGAATACAGGGAACTGAAGCTTTCTTT
-,TRBJ2-1,TRBV10-3,-,CAISEKPNNEQFF,TGTGCCATCAGTGAGAAGCCTAACAATGAGCAGTTCTTC
-,TRBJ1-2,TRBV5-6,-,CASSGDQGNYGYTF,TGTGCCAGCAGCGGCGACCAGGGCAACTATGGCTACACCTTC
-,TRBJ1-2,TRBV7-2,-,CASSFQATGIIGYGYTF,TGTGCCAGCAGCTTCCAAGCAACAGGGATCATTGGCTATGGCTACACCTTC
-,TRBJ1-6,TRBV6-1,-,CASSGTVGSYNSPLHF,TGTGCCAGCAGTGGGACAGTCGGCTCCTATAATTCACCCCTCCACTTT
-,TRBJ2-2,TRBV14,-,CASSHLSATRLGGELFF,TGTGCCAGCAGCCATCTGTCCGCCACTCGACTCGGCGGGGAGCTGTTTTTT
-,TRBJ2-7,TRBV18,few,CASSPASDYEQYF,TGTGCCAGCTCACCAGCTAGCGACTACGAGCAGTACTTC
TRBD1,TRBJ2-6,TRBV23-1,-,CASSQGQGAEGKSGANVLTF,TGCGCCAGCAGTCAGGGTCAGGGGGCGGAAGGTAAATCTGGGGCCAACGTCCTGACTTTC
-,TRBJ2-1,TRBV4-1,-,CASTNRVGEQFF,TGCGCCAGCACAAACAGGGTAGGTGAGCAGTTCTTC
-,TRBJ2-7,TRBV28,-,CASSPVDSYEQYF,TGTGCCAGCAGTCCCGTAGACTCCTACGAGCAGTACTTC
TRBD2,TRBJ2-7,TRBV6-5,-,CASRNSGGLPRQYF,TGTGCCAGCAGAAATAGCGGGGGGCTCCCGCGGCAGTACTTC
-,TRBJ1-5,TRBV6-5,-,CASTLQGGAFRPQHF,TGTGCCAGCACCCTCCAAGGGGGGGCCTTTAGGCCCCAGCATTTT
TRBD2,TRBJ2-3,TRBV24-1,-,CATSDTSGGPTDTQYF,TGTGCCACCAGTGATACTAGCGGGGGGCCCACAGATACGCAGTATTTT